This T cell receptor (beta chain) was recorded in a study of monozygotic twins with inflammatory bowel disease (dated by TCRdb to the late 2010s). Background on the whole study: A total of approximately 28 monozygotic twin pairs were included in the full study, comprising nine German pairs (four IBD-concordant, five IBD-discordant) and 19 IBD-discordant Danish pairs. Each individual had, on average, about 151 000 unique TCRalpha sequences and 181 000 unique TCRbeta sequences available for analysis. Disease-associated traits were sought mainly through comparisons between IBD patients and their genetically identical healthy co-twins within discordant pairs.

A roughly 2.7 ml peripheral blood sample was drawn into PAXgene tubes per donor and stored at -80°C. Without T cell sorting, total RNA was isolated from whole blood using the PAXgene blood miRNA kit on an automated QIAcube. Peripheral blood from monozygotic twin pairs who were concordant or discordant for inflammatory bowel disease underwent deep TCRalpha and TCRbeta repertoire profiling using unique molecular barcoding. Smoking habits were recorded for all twin pairs, and each individual was classified as a current, former or never smoker. Library prep was done by 5' RACE. Each TCR library was prepared from about 3,300 ng of total RNA. For each sample, cDNA synthesis with SMARTScribe reverse transcriptase was split into eight separate reactions. During cDNA synthesis, template switching was used to introduce unique molecular identifiers that contained a 6-nucleotide sample barcode. Amplification of TCRalpha and TCRbeta cDNA involved two nested PCRs of around 15 and 9 cycles, and each PCR was followed by bead purification. Before amplification, the cDNA was both treated with uracil DNA-glycosylase and purified with the QIAquick PCR purification kit. In the second PCR, Illumina TruSeq-compatible adapters and sample-specific barcodes were added. Library quality and concentration were assessed using TapeStation and Qubit, and 4.5 to 6.5 ng of each library was pooled. Sequencing of pooled libraries was carried out on an Illumina HiSeq2500 single-index Rapid Run using 2 x 100 bp reads and custom sequencing primers. In the original analysis: UMI-based consensus assembly with MiGEC version 1.2.6 was used to correct PCR and sequencing errors. MiXCR version 2.1.1 handled V(D)J alignment, clonotype assembly and CDR3 extraction. Gene usage, clonotype sharing and MAIT/NKT TCR abundance were normalised by analysing the top 1000, 10 000 and 20 000 clonotypes per sample. After downsampling to 27 000 UMIs, diversity was calculated as the inverse Simpson index using the vegan R package. Statistical testing used paired Mann-Whitney U tests on the discordant twin pairs and applied Benjamini-Hochberg correction for multiple testing. With the reads reprocessed by TCRdb, a single entry stands for each CDR3 protein sequence and no DNA is reported. TCRdb, rather than the study authors, made the V and J calls. The table kept for this sample lists roughly 320,000 distinct CDR3 sequences. In total, the top ten clones hold 5.6% of the sample.

What the research found in general, with its limitations: Because patients received different immunosuppressive treatments, the repertoires may have picked up extra background noise and variability between individuals. TCRbeta repertoire diversity, by inverse Simpson index, was decreased in IBD patients compared with their healthy co-twins. Fewer clonotypes were shared with other individuals by IBD patients than by healthy twins, most markedly in patients showing signs of disease activity. Repertoire similarity did not differ between concordant and discordant twins, possibly due to limited statistical power. The results gave no support for a single strong signal or clonotype linked to IBD. Distinction between different T cell subtypes could not be achieved in the analysis.

The CDR3, cysteine through phenylalanine, is 15 amino acids long. DNA is not on record. Based on the germline V gene, the CDR1 and CDR2 sequences are MGHRA and YSYEKL. Comments on this clonotype: Its specific antigen is unknown.

This receptor was obtained from a human donor with ulcerative colitis or Crohn's disease, or a healthy co-twin of an affected twin (not recorded which). Material for sequencing was blood. The V and J segments used are TRBV4-1 and TRBJ1-4; there is no DNA to check the TCRdb D call of TRBD1. For the CDR3, the sequence is CASSQGPGSDEKLFF.